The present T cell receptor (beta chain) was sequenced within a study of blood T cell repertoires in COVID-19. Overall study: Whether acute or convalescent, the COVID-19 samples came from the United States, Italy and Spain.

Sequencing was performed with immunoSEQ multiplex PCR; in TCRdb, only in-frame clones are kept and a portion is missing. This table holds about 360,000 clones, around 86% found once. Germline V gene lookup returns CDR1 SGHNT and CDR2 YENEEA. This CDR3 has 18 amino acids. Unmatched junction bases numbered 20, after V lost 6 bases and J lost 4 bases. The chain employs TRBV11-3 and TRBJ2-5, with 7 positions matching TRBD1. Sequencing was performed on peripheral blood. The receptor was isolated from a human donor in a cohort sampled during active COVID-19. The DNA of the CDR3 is TGTGCCAGCAGAAAAACACAGGGGTCACCCCTAGTAGCAGAGACCCAGTACTTC. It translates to CASRKTQGSPLVAETQYF.